This TCR beta chain originates from a study of T cell responses to AZD1222 COVID-19 vaccine. The study's findings and limits: As reported, nearly half of all spike-specific TCRs target variant regions that are unmutated. Spike-spanning, vaccine-associated CD4 TCRs were dominant at 160-218 and 743-854. Donors, mostly white British, included more females; clonal diversity was possibly underestimated.

This table comes from immunoSEQ multiplex PCR, and its TCRdb copy is limited to in-frame clones, with some not included. The sample lists roughly 150,000 clones; less than 95% were seen once. To note about this clone: Its specificity is not known.

This sequence was found in an adult who received the AZD1222 COVID-19 vaccine. Sequenced material: peripheral blood, taken 28 days after the second AZD1222 dose.

As DNA, the CDR3 is TGTGCCAGCAGCTCAGCACCGAGACGGAACTCTGGAAACACCATATATTTT. Translating it yields CASSSAPRRNSGNTIYF. This chain links TRBV7-2 with TRBJ1-3; D is ambiguous. V was trimmed by 4 bases and J by 0 bases, leaving 16 bases between them. The CDR3 has 17 residues. Per the germline V gene, CDR1 is SGHTA and CDR2 is FQGNSA.